The T cell receptor beta chain described here comes from a study of naive and memory T cell subsets. Points from the study as a whole: Clonotypes are single alpha or beta chains, not paired receptors.

The beta constant-region primer was an equimolar mix of two oligonucleotides covering TRBC1 and TRBC2. Four rounds of PCR amplified the ligated cDNA using nested alpha and beta constant-region primers plus SP2. The cDNA 3' end received a ligated single-stranded oligonucleotide carrying the SP2 primer and a 12-nucleotide UMI. TCRdb reprocessed the UMI-ligation and nested PCR reads via MiXCR and lists one record per CDR3 protein. This table holds some 110,000 distinct CDR3 sequences, roughly 36% found once. In the case of this clonotype: Its target is unknown.

Cells stained for CD3, CD4, CD8, CD45RA and CD27 were sorted into four subsets. V gave up 5 bases and J gave up 7 bases, with 12 bases separating them. CDR1 is SEHNR and CDR2 is FQNEAQ in the germline V gene (reference sequence). This CDR3 has 13 residues. This receptor was obtained from a human donor in good health. Sequenced input: central memory CD4+ T cells from blood. The rearrangement links TRBV7-9 to TRBJ1-5; possible D gene TRBD1, 6 bases. CDR3 region: CASSQQGTQPQHF. The CDR3, as DNA: TGTGCCAGCAGCCAACAGGGCACCCAGCCCCAGCATTTT.